This T cell receptor (beta chain) was sequenced in a study of cytomegalovirus exposure and HLA in healthy donors (TCRdb year 2017). A note on the overall study: In an earlier analysis of 587 of the donors, 276 Gb of sequence data and 90 million to 120 million unique TCR beta sequences from 150 million to 200 million T cells were reported. A later analysis re-examined previously published TCR beta repertoires from about 670 donors and added high-resolution HLA genotyping to investigate patterns of TCR occurrence. Typing coverage varied by locus: roughly 620-640 donors for A, B, C, DRB1 and DQB1; approximately 500 for DQA1; approximately 570 for DPA1; around 490 for DPB1. Approximately 300 gigabases of sequencing data and tens of millions of unique TCR sequences were included in an early release covering roughly 600 HLA-typed donors. To predict cytomegalovirus infection status, the study combined high-throughput TCR immunosequencing, statistical association of individual TCRs with disease status, and machine learning. About five DR-DQ haplotypes were treated as single units for association and clustering because of strong linkage in the cohort. On average, about 240,000 unique TCR beta nucleotide sequences were sequenced per donor among 398 genotyped donors of the cohort, with about 19% of those sequences being non-productive. Along with the approximately 670-subject first cohort, a separate validation cohort of more than 90 different subjects was used. HLA typing covered class I and class II loci at four-digit resolution. Every discovery cohort repertoire had been produced on one sequencing platform. The study profiled the T cell repertoires of approximately 700 subjects by immunosequencing and related them to cytomegalovirus serostatus. Of the 398 genotyped donors, 65% to 90% fell in the genetic ancestry cluster associated with self-reported Caucasian donors. The aim of the study was to test whether cataloging public T cell receptors could identify signatures of past pathogen exposure. Genome-wide SNP genotypes for about 65% of the roughly 670 donors were used in a later genetic analysis, which treated that subset as a discovery cohort. In the later analysis, no new phenotypic data were used to find candidate immune exposures; instead, reliance was placed on TCR beta sequences and their occurrence across donors. Alongside the repertoire data, information on donor age, sex, ethnicity and CMV serostatus was compiled. An earlier analysis of approximately 500 of the donors applied high-throughput TCR beta sequencing to assess whether each TCR beta V gene segment acted as functional or pseudogenic. Study-level results and caveats: Some IMGT-functional V segments, including TRBV6-2 and TRBV6-3, could not be distinguished by the 87-base-pair reads and were therefore excluded. Because HLA typing was unavailable for some donors at each locus, only the typed subset was used in association tests. A further reported finding was that TCR beta sequences accurately predicted the HLA-A and HLA-B alleles for most subjects in the first cohort. It was suggested by the authors that the approach could potentially be generalized to other disease states and immunological phenotypes. Correlated functional status among segregating V segments might be attributable to linkage disequilibrium, but an unknown experimental factor could not be ruled out. According to a later analysis, most CMV-associated TCR beta chains appeared to be HLA-restricted, and the HLA associations seemed to be driven largely by CMV exposure. Roughly uniform sequencing depth across donors was assumed in presence/absence analyses, although this assumption may not hold. CMV serostatus was the only immune exposure information available for the cohort. An association between a missense DCLRE1C variant and V-gene and J-gene trimming of TCR beta chains was found in a later genetic analysis and replicated in an independent cohort. A later analysis found that HLA-associated TCR beta chains were more clonally expanded and had lower generation probabilities than equally common non-associated chains. In an earlier analysis of under 600 of the donors, most TCR beta V segments were observed in productive rearrangements about 87% or about 30% of the time, broadly matching IMGT annotations. In a later analysis, the rate of TCR association differed among HLA loci, with DRB1 alleles having the most associated TCRs and HLA-C alleles having the fewest. Only TCR beta chains were sequenced in this cohort, and the absence of alpha or paired-chain data limited detectable features. A later analysis reported that several top co-occurrence clusters appeared linked to parvovirus B19, influenza, CMV and Epstein-Barr virus. A cluster of highly shared sequence variants was judged likely to represent a technical artifact of the sequencing pipeline. Because counts were too low, under 20 rarely observed V segments, including chromosome 9 orphons, were left out of the earlier analysis of 587 of the donors. When HLA alleles, especially DR and DQ, strongly co-occurred, TCR associations were difficult to assign to individual alleles. Across donors, most TCR sequences were observed very rarely, whereas some public TCRs were present in many individuals. In vitro tests confirmed that three of the cytomegalovirus-associated TCR beta chains recognize cytomegalovirus antigens. Specific HLA alleles were associated with over 15,000 TCR beta sequences at a false discovery rate of 0.05 in a later analysis. According to a later genetic analysis, donors in an Asian-associated ancestry cluster had fewer N-insertions in productive TCRs than the approximately 700-donor mean. The study gave a list of some 150 TCR beta chains associated with cytomegalovirus. In both the original and validation cohorts, the classifier was reported to diagnose cytomegalovirus status with high specificity and sensitivity.

The library was obtained by the immunoSEQ multiplex PCR assay. For the multiplex PCR, a mixture combining 60 forward primers for TCR Vbeta segments and 13 reverse primers for TCR Jbeta segments was used. Amplification of the CDR3 region of rearranged TCR beta genes was performed with a multiplex PCR assay on genomic DNA. The Illumina HiSeq System was used to sequence the amplified TCR beta libraries as 87-base-pair reads. In the authors' own workflow: In a later analysis, tens of millions of unique TCR beta chains were counted across the approximately 640 repertoires, and roughly 11 million of these chains were shared by at least two donors. Raw reads were error-corrected and collapsed into unique sequences by a nearest-neighbor algorithm in which closely related sequences were merged to remove PCR and sequencing errors. Alignment of CDR3 sequences to IMGT reference sequences was used to assign V, D and J gene segments. For a sequence to be retained, a match of at least six nucleotides to both a V gene segment and a J gene segment was required. Rearrangements were classified as productive when the CDR3 lacked stop codons and remained in frame with V and J, and all other rearrangements were classified as non-productive. CDR3 was defined according to IMGT convention as the region running from the second conserved V-encoded cysteine to the conserved J-encoded phenylalanine. In an earlier analysis of approximately 590 of the donors, sequences lacking an unambiguous match to a single V gene segment were excluded. In an earlier analysis of a few hundred of the donors, V segments were called functional above 56.7% productive rearrangements and were called segregating when the between-donor standard deviation exceeded 5%. A statistical classification framework was built for diagnosing cytomegalovirus status from the catalog of TCR beta chain sequences. In a later analysis, TCR nucleotide sequences were compared against IMGT/GENE-DB human TR gene sequences so that V and J genes could be assigned. A later analysis assigned CDR3 sequences and most-parsimonious VDJ recombination scenarios with the TCRdist pipeline. In a later analysis, every TCR beta chain was defined by the combination of its CDR3 amino acid sequence and its V-gene family, and reads without a unique V-gene family were dropped. In a later analysis, approximately 640 highly shared, low-generation-probability nucleotide sequences were removed to address suspected cross-contamination and a sequencing artifact. For each public chain, a later analysis derived a clonal expansion index from normalized ranks of inferred template counts within each repertoire. A later analysis computed generation probabilities with a VDJ recombination model fitted to out-of-frame rearrangements, and checked the results against IGoR. In a later analysis, TCR-TCR, TCR-HLA and TCR-CMV co-occurrence was scored with hypergeometric tests, and a repertoire-size bias correction was applied to TCR pairs. In a later analysis, false discovery rates were estimated by permuting HLA or CMV assignments 20 times. In a later analysis, co-occurring TCRs were grouped using DBSCAN, and TCRdist sequence similarity was added for clustering within HLA-allele-positive subsets. Repertoires with fewer than 30,000 or more than 120,000 public chains, plus five repertoires with anomalous nucleotide sharing, were excluded from co-occurrence clustering. The clones in this table, taken by TCRdb from immuneACCESS, are in-frame only. Not every clone is retained; where verified, under half of the shortfall comes from an unresolved V gene, and the cause of the rest is unknown. The DNA was the basis for D and trimming; V, J and clone size are from that table. The sample table contains approximately 82,000 clones; only one count was recorded for around 62% of them. The ten largest clones add up to around 5.5% of the sample.

The cohort was made up of approximately 670 healthy bone marrow donors. All cohort members were sampled while nominally healthy, although unrecorded immune exposures were likely present. The donor tested CMV seropositive, placing the donor among the approximately 310 seropositive members of the cohort. Each donor provided a peripheral blood sample, and peripheral blood mononuclear cells were used for TCR beta sequencing. The Qiagen DNeasy Blood Extraction Kit was used to extract genomic DNA from the blood cell samples. The V end gives up 2 bases and the J end 2 bases, leaving 4 bases in the junction not matched to a gene. As encoded in the germline V gene (reference sequence), CDR1 is SGHNT while CDR2 is YYREEE. The CDR3 spans 14 residues, from the cysteine through the phenylalanine. Only CDR3 DNA remains: 42 bases, in frame from the first base. This clone was observed a few times. Its antigen target is currently unknown. No base quality values were provided; no much bigger clone lies one nucleotide off.

The material sequenced was PBMCs. The chain is made from TRBV5-4 and TRBJ2-7, with 7 bases in between that match TRBD2. The sequence came from a woman between 25 and 40 years old in good health and CMV-seropositive. The CDR3 amino acid sequence is: CASSFGAGAYEQYF. The nucleotide sequence is TGTGCCAGCAGCTTCGGGGCGGGGGCCTACGAGCAGTACTTC.